These T cell receptor beta chains were read from a single sample in a study of CD8 T cells in Susac syndrome. TCRdb passed the immunoSEQ multiplex PCR reads through MiXCR, listing each CDR3 protein once. The sample includes 85,000 to 90,000 distinct CDR3 sequences, roughly 93% of them seen just once. Sequenced input: CD8+ T cells from PBMCs. The receptors were gathered from a human donor in good health. CDR3s include the opening cysteine and the closing phenylalanine or tryptophan. The D gene is left open where the match is weak. Part of the rows lack a size; the others show once, few, many or a class for expanded clones.

TRBJ1-6,NA,TRBV12-3/TRBV12-4,NA,14,CASSLTGGNSPLHF,TGTGCCAGCAGTTTGACAGGAGGTAATTCACCCCTCCACTTT
TRBJ2-7,NA,TRBV12-3/TRBV12-4,NA,11,CASSFGGRQYF,TGTGCCAGCAGTTTTGGGGGGCGGCAGTACTTC
TRBJ2-7,NA,TRBV14,NA,15,CASSSPRERTYEQYF,TGTGCCAGCAGCTCCCCCAGGGAGAGGACCTACGAGCAGTACTTC
TRBJ2-3,NA,TRBV27,NA,16,CASSPLDHRPTDTQYF,TGTGCCAGCAGTCCCCTAGACCATCGCCCCACAGATACGCAGTATTTT
TRBJ1-2,TRBD1,TRBV29-1,once,13,CSAVGQGNYGYTF,TGCAGCGCGGTAGGACAGGGAAACTATGGCTACACCTTC
TRBJ2-5,NA,TRBV3-1,NA,15,CASRPLGRGPETQYF,TGTGCCAGCAGGCCCCTAGGAAGGGGCCCAGAGACCCAGTACTTC
TRBJ1-1,NA,TRBV29-1,NA,12,CSVRTGNTEAFF,TGCAGCGTCAGGACGGGGAACACTGAAGCTTTCTTT
TRBJ1-6,NA,TRBV13,NA,14,CASSLGGGNSPLHF,TGTGCCAGCAGCTTAGGGGGTGGTAATTCACCCCTCCACTTT
TRBJ2-5,NA,TRBV6-1,NA,16,CASSESVGDPGETQYF,TGTGCCAGCAGTGAATCGGTAGGGGATCCAGGGGAGACCCAGTACTTC
TRBJ1-3,NA,TRBV5-6,NA,19,CASSLLFLQEEYSGNTIYF,TGTGCCAGCAGCTTGTTATTTCTGCAGGAAGAATACTCTGGAAACACCATATATTTT
TRBJ2-7,NA,TRBV19,NA,15,CASSGQEGTEPAQYF,TGTGCCAGTAGTGGTCAAGAGGGGACGGAGCCGGCGCAGTACTTC
TRBJ2-7,NA,TRBV20-1,NA,14,CSARAPQSSYEQYF,TGCAGTGCTAGAGCTCCTCAGAGCTCCTACGAGCAGTACTTC
TRBJ2-7,TRBD1,TRBV7-9,NA,16,CASSRAGTGRRYEQYF,TGTGCCAGCAGCCGAGCGGGGACAGGGCGTAGGTACGAGCAGTACTTC
TRBJ2-5,NA,TRBV7-8,NA,15,CASSLVAGALETQYF,TGTGCCAGCAGCTTAGTTGCGGGGGCCTTGGAGACCCAGTACTTC
TRBJ1-2,NA,TRBV9,NA,12,CASSTEGYGYTF,TGTGCCAGCTCAACTGAAGGATATGGCTACACCTTC
TRBJ1-2,TRBD1,TRBV9,NA,15,CASSDGGQGDYGYTF,TGTGCCAGCAGCGACGGGGGACAGGGTGACTATGGCTACACCTTC
TRBJ2-1,NA,TRBV5-6,NA,15,CASSLGGNDYNEQFF,TGTGCCAGCAGCCTAGGCGGGAACGACTACAATGAGCAGTTCTTC
TRBJ1-1,NA,TRBV9,NA,13,CASSVEGVAEAFF,TGTGCCAGCAGCGTAGAAGGTGTGGCTGAAGCTTTCTTT